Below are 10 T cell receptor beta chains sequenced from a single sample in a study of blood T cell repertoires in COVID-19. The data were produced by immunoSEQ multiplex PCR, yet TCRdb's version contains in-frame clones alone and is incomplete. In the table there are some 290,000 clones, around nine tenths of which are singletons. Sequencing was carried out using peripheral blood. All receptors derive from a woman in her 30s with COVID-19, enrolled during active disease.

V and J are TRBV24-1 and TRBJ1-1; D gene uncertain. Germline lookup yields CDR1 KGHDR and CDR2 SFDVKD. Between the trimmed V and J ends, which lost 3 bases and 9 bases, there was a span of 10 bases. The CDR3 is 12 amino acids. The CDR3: CATSDQTSKAFF. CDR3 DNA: TGTGCCACCAGTGATCAGACTTCGAAAGCTTTCTTT.

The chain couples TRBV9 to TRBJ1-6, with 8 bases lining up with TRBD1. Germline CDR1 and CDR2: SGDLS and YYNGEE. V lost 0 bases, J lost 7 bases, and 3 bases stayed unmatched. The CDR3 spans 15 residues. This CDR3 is CASSVGTGNNSPLHF. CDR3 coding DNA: TGTGCCAGCAGCGTAGGGACAGGGAACAATTCACCCCTCCACTTT.

CDR3 sequence: CASSYRGTGELFF. CDR3 nucleotides: TGTGCCAGCAGCTACAGGGGCACCGGGGAGCTGTTTTTT. The chain couples TRBV28 to TRBJ2-2; TRBD1 agrees at 7 bases. CDR1 is MDHEN, CDR2 SYDVKM, per germline. The V gene end was trimmed by 6 bases and the J gene end by 4 bases; junction bases not matched to a gene: 2. The CDR3 sequence is 13 residues long.

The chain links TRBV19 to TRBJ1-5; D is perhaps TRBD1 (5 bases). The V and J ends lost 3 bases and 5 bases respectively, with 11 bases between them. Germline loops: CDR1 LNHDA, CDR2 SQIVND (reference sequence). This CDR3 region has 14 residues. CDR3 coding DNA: TGTGCCAGTAGTATGGGGCATTACCATCAGCCCCAGCATTTT. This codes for CASSMGHYHQPQHF.

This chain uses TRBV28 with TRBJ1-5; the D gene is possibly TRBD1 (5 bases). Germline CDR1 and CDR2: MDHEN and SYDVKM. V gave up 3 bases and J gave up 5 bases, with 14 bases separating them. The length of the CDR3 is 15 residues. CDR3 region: CASSLGGREYQPQHF. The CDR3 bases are TGTGCCAGCAGTTTGGGGGGACGGGAGTATCAGCCCCAGCATTTT.

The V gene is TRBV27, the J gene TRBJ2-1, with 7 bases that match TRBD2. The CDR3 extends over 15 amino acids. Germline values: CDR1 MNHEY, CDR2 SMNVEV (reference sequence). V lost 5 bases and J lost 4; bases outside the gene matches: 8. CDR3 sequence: CASSKRDRDYNEQFF. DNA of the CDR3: TGTGCCAGCAGTAAGCGGGACCGTGATTACAATGAGCAGTTCTTC.

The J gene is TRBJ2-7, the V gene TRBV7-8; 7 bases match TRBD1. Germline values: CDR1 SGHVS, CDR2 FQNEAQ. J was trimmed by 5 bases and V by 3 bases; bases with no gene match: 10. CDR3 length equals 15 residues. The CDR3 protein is CASSLQGGGYNEQYF. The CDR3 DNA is TGTGCCAGCAGCTTGCAAGGGGGCGGGTATAACGAGCAGTACTTC. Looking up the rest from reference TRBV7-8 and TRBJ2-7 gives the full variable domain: GAGVSQSPRYKVAKRGQDVALRCDPISGHVSLFWYQQALGQGPEFLTYFQNEAQLDKSGLPSDRFFAERPEGSVSTLKIQRTQQEDSAVYLCASSLQGGGYNEQYFGPGTRLTVT.

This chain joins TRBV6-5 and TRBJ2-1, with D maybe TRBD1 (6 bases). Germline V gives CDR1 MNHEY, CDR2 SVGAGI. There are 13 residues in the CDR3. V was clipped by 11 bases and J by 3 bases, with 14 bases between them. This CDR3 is CAAQQGNYNEQFF. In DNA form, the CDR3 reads TGTGCCGCGCAACAGGGTAACTACAATGAGCAGTTCTTC.

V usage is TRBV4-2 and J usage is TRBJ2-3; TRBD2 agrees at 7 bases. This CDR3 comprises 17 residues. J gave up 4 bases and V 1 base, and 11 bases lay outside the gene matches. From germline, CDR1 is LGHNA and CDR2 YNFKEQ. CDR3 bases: TGTGCCAGCAGCCAAGCAACCGGGGGGTACCGCGCAGATACGCAGTATTTT. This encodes CASSQATGGYRADTQYF.

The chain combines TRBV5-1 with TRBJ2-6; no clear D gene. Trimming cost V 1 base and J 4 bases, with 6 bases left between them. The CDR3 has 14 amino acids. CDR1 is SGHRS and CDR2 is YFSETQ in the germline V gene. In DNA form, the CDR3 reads TGCGCCAGCAGCTTGAAGGAGGGGGCCAACGTCCTGACTTTC. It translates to CASSLKEGANVLTF. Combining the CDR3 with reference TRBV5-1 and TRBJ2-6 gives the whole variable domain KAGVTQTPRYLIKTRGQQVTLSCSPISGHRSVSWYQQTPGQGLQFLFEYFSETQRNKGNFPGRFSGRQFSNSRSEMNVSTLELGDSALYLCASSLKEGANVLTFGAGSRLTVL.